Following are 10 T cell receptor beta chains from one sample sequenced in a study of blood T cell repertoires in COVID-19. The protocol was immunoSEQ multiplex PCR, while the TCRdb copy is restricted to in-frame clones and leaves out a portion. The sample yields approximately 230,000 clones, 65% to 90% seen once. Source material: PBMCs or T cells enriched from blood (not recorded which). The origin of the receptors is a man aged 40-49 years who had recovered from COVID-19.

The J gene is TRBJ1-2, the V gene TRBV18; D unresolved. Germline V lookup: CDR1 KGHSH, CDR2 LQKENI. The CDR3 totals 15 residues. Trimming left V 3 bases short and J 0 bases short, with 11 bases between. This CDR3 reads CASSPSGESNYGYTF. CDR3 DNA sequence: TGTGCCAGCTCACCCTCCGGGGAATCTAACTATGGCTACACCTTC.

This clone was counted once. The chain links TRBV23-1 to TRBJ1-2; tentative D call: TRBD1 (5 bases). TRBV23-1 is sorted into the ORF group, with uncertain function. Between the trimmed V and J ends, which lost 0 bases and 2 bases, there was a span of 22 bases. The CDR3 is 19 amino acids. DNA of the CDR3: TGCGCCAGCAGTCAATCGGAGACAGCCCATGTCGGTACCAACTATGGCTACACCTTC. Its translation: CASSQSETAHVGTNYGYTF.

This clone was detected only once. CDR3: CASSLVRGQNYEQYF. The CDR3 DNA reads TGTGCCAGCAGCTTAGTTAGGGGGCAAAACTACGAGCAGTACTTC. The J gene is TRBJ2-7, the V gene TRBV7-2; 7 bases are shared with TRBD1. Trimming removed 1 base from V and 3 bases from J; junction bases left unmatched: 6. CDR1 is SGHTA, CDR2 FQGNSA, per germline. There are 15 residues in the CDR3.

The CDR3 loop is CASSIRGRSNQPQHF. The CDR3, as DNA: TGTGCCAGTAGTATTAGAGGGCGCAGCAATCAGCCCCAGCATTTT. The gene calls are TRBV19 and TRBJ1-5; D is ambiguous. The CDR3 totals 15 residues. Per the germline V gene, CDR1 is LNHDA and CDR2 is SQIVND (reference sequence). Trimming removed 3 bases at V and 1 base at J, with 10 bases between. The full variable domain, rest sourced from reference TRBV19 and TRBJ1-5, is DGGITQSPKYLFRKEGQNVTLSCEQNLNHDAMYWYRQDPGQGLRLIYYSQIVNDFQKGDIAEGYSVSREKKESFPLTVTSAQKNPTAFYLCASSIRGRSNQPQHFGDGTRLSIL.

The CDR3 region is CASSQDMGAYSGANVLTF. The CDR3 bases are TGTGCCAGCAGCCAAGATATGGGGGCCTACTCTGGGGCCAACGTCCTGACTTTC. The J gene is TRBJ2-6, the V gene TRBV3-1 (or the pseudogene TRBV3-2); possibly TRBD1 for D (6 bases). Per the germline V gene, CDR1 is LGHDT and CDR2 is YNNKEL (reference sequence). Trimming stripped 0 bases from V and 0 bases from J, with 12 bases between. The CDR3 spans 18 residues.

The rearrangement uses TRBV19 and TRBJ2-3, with D perhaps TRBD1 (6 bases). In germline, CDR1 is LNHDA, CDR2 SQIVND (reference sequence). The CDR3 extends over 15 amino acids. V was clipped by 5 bases and J by 4 bases, with 16 bases between them. The CDR3 DNA sequence: TGTGCCAGTAGTGTAACAGGGTCTGAGGCAGATACGCAGTATTTT. It encodes CASSVTGSEADTQYF. Looking up the rest from reference TRBV19 and TRBJ2-3 gives the full variable domain: DGGITQSPKYLFRKEGQNVTLSCEQNLNHDAMYWYRQDPGQGLRLIYYSQIVNDFQKGDIAEGYSVSREKKESFPLTVTSAQKNPTAFYLCASSVTGSEADTQYFGPGTRLTVL.

This chain joins TRBV6-2 or TRBV6-3 and TRBJ1-5; 8 positions match TRBD1. The germline gives CDR1 MNHEY, CDR2 SVGEGT. J lost 0 bases, V lost 4 bases, and 14 bases had no gene match. This CDR3 spans 19 amino acids. The CDR3 DNA sequence: TGTGCCAGCAGTTCCCCGGGGACAGGAGGGGTTGATAGCAATCAGCCCCAGCATTTT. Amino acids: CASSSPGTGGVDSNQPQHF.

The rearrangement joins TRBV4-1 to TRBJ1-3; no clear D. The CDR3 has 15 residues. V lost 3 bases and J lost 2, with 11 bases in between. CDR1 is MGHRA, CDR2 YSYEKL, per germline. The CDR3 nucleotides are TGCGCCAGCAGCCAGAGCGCCCCCGCTGGAAACACCATATATTTT. It codes for CASSQSAPAGNTIYF.

The chain combines TRBV7-2 with TRBJ1-1, with a tentative D call TRBD1 (5 bases). Trimming stripped 2 bases from V and 8 bases from J, with 12 bases between. The CDR3 is 13 amino acids. Looked up from germline, CDR1 is SGHTA and CDR2 is FQGNSA. The DNA of the CDR3 is TGTGCCAGCAGCTTACACCCAGGGCTGGAAGCTTTCTTT. It translates to CASSLHPGLEAFF.

V and J are TRBV21-1 and TRBJ2-5; the table gives TRBD2 as D, unverified against the DNA. TRBV21-1 is described as a pseudogene. There are 12 residues in the CDR3. CDR3 DNA sequence: TGTGCCAGCAGCCCCCGGGGGGAGACCCAGTACTTC. Translating it yields CASSPRGETQYF.